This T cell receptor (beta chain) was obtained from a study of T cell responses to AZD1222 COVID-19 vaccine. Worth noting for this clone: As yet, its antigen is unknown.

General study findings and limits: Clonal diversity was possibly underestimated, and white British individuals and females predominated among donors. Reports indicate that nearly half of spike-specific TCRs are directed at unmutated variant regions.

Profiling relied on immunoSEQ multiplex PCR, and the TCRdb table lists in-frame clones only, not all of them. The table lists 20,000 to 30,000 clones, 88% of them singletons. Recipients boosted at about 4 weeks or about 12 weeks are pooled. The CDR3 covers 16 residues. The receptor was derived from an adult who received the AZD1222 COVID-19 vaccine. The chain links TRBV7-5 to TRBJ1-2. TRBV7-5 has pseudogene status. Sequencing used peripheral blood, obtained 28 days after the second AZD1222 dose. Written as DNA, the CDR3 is TGTGCCAGAAGCTACCTCGGCGGGTTGAGTTACTATGGCTACACCTTC. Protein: CARSYLGGLSYYGYTF.